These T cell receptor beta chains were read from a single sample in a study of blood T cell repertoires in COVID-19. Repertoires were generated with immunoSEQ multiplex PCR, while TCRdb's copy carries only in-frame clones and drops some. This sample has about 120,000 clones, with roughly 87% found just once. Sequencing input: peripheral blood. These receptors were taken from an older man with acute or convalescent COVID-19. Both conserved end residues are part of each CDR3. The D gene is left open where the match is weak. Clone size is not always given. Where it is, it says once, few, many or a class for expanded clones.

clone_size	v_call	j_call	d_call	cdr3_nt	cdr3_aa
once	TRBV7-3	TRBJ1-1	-	TGTGCCAGCAGCCTCGGTGGGGCAGTAAATATGAACACTGAAGCTTTCTTT	CASSLGGAVNMNTEAFF
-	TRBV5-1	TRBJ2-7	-	TGCGCCAGCAGCTGGGGGGGCTCTTACGAGCAGTACTTC	CASSWGGSYEQYF
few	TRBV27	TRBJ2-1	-	TGTGCCAGCAGTCCCCCGGGACATTACAATGAGCAGTTCTTC	CASSPPGHYNEQFF
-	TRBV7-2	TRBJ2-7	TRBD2	TGTGCCAGCAGTTCCCACCCTTCTAGCGGGAGCCACTTC	CASSSHPSSGSHF
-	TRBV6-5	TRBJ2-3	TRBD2	TGTGCCAGCAGTACTAGCGGGGATACGCAGTATTTT	CASSTSGDTQYF
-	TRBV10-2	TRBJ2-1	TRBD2	TGCGCCAGCAGTGAGGGTCAAGCGGGAGTCTTCGGGGATGAGCAGTTCTTC	CASSEGQAGVFGDEQFF
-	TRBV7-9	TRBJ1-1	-	TGTGCCAGCAGCTTAGCCGTGGGTCAGGGGAACACTGAAGCTTTCTTT	CASSLAVGQGNTEAFF
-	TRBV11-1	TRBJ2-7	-	TGTGCCAGCAGCTTAGCGAGGGTCTCCTACGAGCAGTACTTC	CASSLARVSYEQYF
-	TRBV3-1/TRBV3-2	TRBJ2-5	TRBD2	TGTGCCAGCAGCCAAGAGAAACTAGCGGGGGGTTACCAAGAGACCCAGTACTTC	CASSQEKLAGGYQETQYF
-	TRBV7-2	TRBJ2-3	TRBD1	TGTGCCAGCAGCCGGACGGGGACAGGGGGAGTCACAGATACGCAGTATTTT	CASSRTGTGGVTDTQYF
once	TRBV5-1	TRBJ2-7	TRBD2	TGCGCCAGCAGCTTGGCACCTAGCGGGGGTTACGAGCAGTACTTC	CASSLAPSGGYEQYF
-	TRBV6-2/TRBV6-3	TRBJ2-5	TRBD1	TGTGTCAGCAGTGGGGACAGGGGGACCCAGTACTTC	CVSSGDRGTQYF
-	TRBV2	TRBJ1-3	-	TGTGCCAGCAGTGTTATGCTCAGCTCTGGAAACACCATATATTTT	CASSVMLSSGNTIYF
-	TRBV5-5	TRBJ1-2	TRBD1	TGTGCCAGCAGCCTCGGACAGGCCTATGGTGGCTACACCTTC	CASSLGQAYGGYTF
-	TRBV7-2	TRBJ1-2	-	TGTGCCAGCAGCCCCCTTGGAGGGAACTATGGCTACACCTTC	CASSPLGGNYGYTF
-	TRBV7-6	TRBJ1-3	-	TGTGCCAGCAGCTTAGGTGGCCTACCAGCGGACACCATATATTTT	CASSLGGLPADTIYF
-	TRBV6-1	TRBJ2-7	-	TGTGCCAGCAGTGAAGCGGGATGGTGGGGGGACTCCTACGAGCAGTACTTC	CASSEAGWWGDSYEQYF
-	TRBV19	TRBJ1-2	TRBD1	TGTGCCAGTATCCCGACAGGGCGGTATGGCTACACCTTC	CASIPTGRYGYTF
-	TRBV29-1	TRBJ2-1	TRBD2	TGCAGCGTTGTAATTAGCGGGAGCGAGCAGTTCTTC	CSVVISGSEQFF
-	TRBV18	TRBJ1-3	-	TGTGCCAGCTCACCGAGACAGGTTGGAGACACCATATATTTT	CASSPRQVGDTIYF
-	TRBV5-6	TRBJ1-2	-	TGTGCCAGCAGCTTGGAACGGTACTATGGCTACACCTTC	CASSLERYYGYTF
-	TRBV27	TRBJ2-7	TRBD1	TGTGCCAGCAGTCGGACAGGGATCTACGAGCAGTACTTC	CASSRTGIYEQYF
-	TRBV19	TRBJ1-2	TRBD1	TGTGCCAGTAGTATAAGCGGACAGGGACCAAACTATGGCTACACCTTC	CASSISGQGPNYGYTF
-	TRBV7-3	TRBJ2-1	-	TGTGCCAGCAGCTCTGGTCCCAGCTCCTACAATGAGCAGTTCTTC	CASSSGPSSYNEQFF
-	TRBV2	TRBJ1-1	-	TGTGCCAGCAAGGGGGGGATAATGAACACTGAAGCTTTCTTT	CASKGGIMNTEAFF
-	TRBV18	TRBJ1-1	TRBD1	TGTGCCAGCTCACTAGGACAGGGAGGAATCAAAACTGAAGCTTTCTTT	CASSLGQGGIKTEAFF
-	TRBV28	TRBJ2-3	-	TGTGCCAGCCGACTTCTTACACCCCCCACCAGCACAGATACGCAGTATTTT	CASRLLTPPTSTDTQYF
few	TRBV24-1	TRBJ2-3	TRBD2	TGTGCCACCAGTGATTTTCACCCTAGCGGTTTAGTTACGCAGTATTTT	CATSDFHPSGLVTQYF
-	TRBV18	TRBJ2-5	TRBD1	TGTGCCAGCTCATCCGGGACAGGGGGAGAGACCCAGTACTTC	CASSSGTGGETQYF
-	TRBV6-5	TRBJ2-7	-	TGTGCCAGCAGTTACTCGGGGCAGGCCTTCTCCTACGAGCAGTACTTC	CASSYSGQAFSYEQYF
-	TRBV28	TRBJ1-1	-	TGTGCCAGCAGGACTCCGAACACTGAAGCTTTCTTT	CASRTPNTEAFF
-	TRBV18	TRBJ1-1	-	TGTGCCAGCTCACCGGGTAGGCAGGACAAGGCGGCTTTCTTT	CASSPGRQDKAAFF